The clone carrying this T cell receptor beta chain occurred a few times. What it binds is unknown. This record comes from a study of T-cell memory formation after mild COVID-19. Study information: Clusters were largely donor specific. Broader study findings: The study found balanced CD4/CD8 in clones contracting day 15 to 85 and a CD4+ lean in later expanders.

5'RACE primed from the constant segment yielded TCR alpha and TCR beta cDNA libraries bearing sample barcodes and UMIs. TCRdb re-analysed the 5' RACE reads in MiXCR, keeping a single row per CDR3 protein. Among 150,000 to 200,000 distinct CDR3 sequences listed, roughly 28% were seen once. The germline V and J ends were trimmed by 8 bases and 0 bases, with 8 bases remaining between them. CDR3 length: 13 amino acids. CDR1 is MNHEY, CDR2 SMNVEV, per germline (reference sequence). The material sequenced was PBMCs or a T cell subset sorted from them (not recorded which). This TCR derives from an adult woman who had mild COVID-19 (a few samples of this study predate the infection). Cell type and time point are not known. The chain uses TRBV27 and TRBJ1-5; D unclear. CDR3 bases: TGTGCCAGCCGGGTTAGTAGCAATCAGCCCCAGCATTTT. This gives the protein CASRVSSNQPQHF.